This record concerns one T cell receptor beta chain sequence. The data belong to a study of shared clonotypes between healthy human individuals. CDR3 length: 16 amino acids. With 4 bases removed from V and 0 bases from J, the gap between germline ends came to 14 bases. The V gene's germline CDR1 is SGHDT and CDR2 YYEEEE. Positive CCR7 selection of CD45RO-negative cells yielded the naive CD8 cells, and terminally differentiated effector memory CD45RA+ cells were excluded. Assay used: immunoSEQ multiplex PCR; TCRdb lists only in-frame clones, some missing. The sample has about 590,000 clones, over 95% seen once.

The gene calls are TRBV5-6 and TRBJ2-1, with D tentatively TRBD2 (7 bases). The sequence was collected from a woman between 25 and 40 years old in good health. Input material: naive CD8+ T cells sorted from blood. CDR3 DNA sequence: TGTGCCAGCAGCACGGGGGGAGGGGGCTCCTACAATGAGCAGTTCTTC. This translates into CASSTGGGGSYNEQFF.